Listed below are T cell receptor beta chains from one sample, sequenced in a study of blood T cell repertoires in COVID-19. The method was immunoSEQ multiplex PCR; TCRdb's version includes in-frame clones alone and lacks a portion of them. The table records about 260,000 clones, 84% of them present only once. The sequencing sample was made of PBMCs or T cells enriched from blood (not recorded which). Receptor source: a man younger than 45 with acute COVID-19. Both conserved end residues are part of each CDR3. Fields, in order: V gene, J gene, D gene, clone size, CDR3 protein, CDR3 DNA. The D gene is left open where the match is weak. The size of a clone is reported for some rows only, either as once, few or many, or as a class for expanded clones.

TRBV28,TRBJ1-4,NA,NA,CPLTVNEKLFF,TGTCCCCTTACTGTTAATGAAAAACTGTTTTTT
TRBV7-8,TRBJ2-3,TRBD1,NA,CASSSRDRGLTDTQYF,TGTGCCAGCAGCTCGCGGGACAGGGGATTAACAGATACGCAGTATTTT
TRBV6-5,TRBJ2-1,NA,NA,CASSSMGANEQFF,TGTGCCAGCAGTAGTATGGGGGCCAATGAGCAGTTCTTC
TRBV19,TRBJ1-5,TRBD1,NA,CASTGGFNQPQHF,TGTGCCAGTACAGGGGGCTTCAATCAGCCCCAGCATTTT
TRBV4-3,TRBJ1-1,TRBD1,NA,CASSRGTGMSTEAFF,TGCGCCAGCAGCCGAGGGACAGGGATGAGCACTGAAGCTTTCTTT
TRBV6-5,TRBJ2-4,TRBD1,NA,CASTAVQGAQNIQYF,TGTGCCAGCACCGCCGTACAGGGGGCGCAAAACATTCAGTACTTC
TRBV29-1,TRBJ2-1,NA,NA,CSATTGSSYNEQFF,TGCAGCGCTACCACAGGGAGCTCCTACAATGAGCAGTTCTTC
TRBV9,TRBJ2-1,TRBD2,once,CASSGVQLAELYNEQFF,TGTGCCAGCAGCGGAGTGCAACTAGCGGAGTTATACAATGAGCAGTTCTTC
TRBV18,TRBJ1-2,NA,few,CASSQQGNYGYTF,TGTGCCAGCTCACAGCAGGGTAACTATGGCTACACCTTC
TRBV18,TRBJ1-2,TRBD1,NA,CASSPSSPGQGAGGYTF,TGTGCCAGCTCACCTTCTTCTCCGGGACAGGGGGCAGGTGGCTACACCTTC
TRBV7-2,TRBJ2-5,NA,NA,CASSLNPAAETQYF,TGTGCCAGCAGCCTAAACCCGGCGGCTGAGACCCAGTACTTC
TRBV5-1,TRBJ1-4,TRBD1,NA,CASSSDTGVEKLFF,TGCGCCAGCAGCTCGGACACAGGGGTTGAAAAACTGTTTTTT
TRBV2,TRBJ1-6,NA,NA,CASSLSSYNSPLHF,TGTGCCAGCAGCCTGTCCTCCTATAATTCACCCCTCCACTTT
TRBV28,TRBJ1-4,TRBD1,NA,CASSINRGLNEKLFF,TGTGCCAGCAGTATAAACAGGGGATTGAATGAAAAACTGTTTTTT
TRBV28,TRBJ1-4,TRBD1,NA,CASSSPGQGSSEKLFF,TGTGCCAGCAGTTCTCCCGGACAGGGCAGTTCTGAAAAACTGTTTTTT
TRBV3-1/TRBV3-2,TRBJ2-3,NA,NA,CASSQRSGIGTDTQYF,TGTGCCAGCAGCCAAAGATCCGGGATCGGCACAGATACGCAGTATTTT
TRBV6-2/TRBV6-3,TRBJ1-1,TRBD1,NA,CASSTRLRQGAYTEAFF,TGTGCCAGCAGTACCAGACTGAGACAGGGGGCATACACTGAAGCTTTCTTT
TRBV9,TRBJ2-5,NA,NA,CASSATPIAIQETQYF,TGTGCCAGCAGCGCCACCCCCATAGCGATCCAAGAGACCCAGTACTTC
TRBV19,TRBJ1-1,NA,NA,CASSIFLANTEAFF,TGTGCCAGTAGTATCTTTTTGGCGAACACTGAAGCTTTCTTT
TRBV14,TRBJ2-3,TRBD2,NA,CASSNRGGDGTDTQYF,TGTGCCAGCAGCAATCGGGGGGGGGACGGCACAGATACGCAGTATTTT
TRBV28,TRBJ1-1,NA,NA,CASSLIGGNTEAFF,TGTGCCAGCAGTTTAATCGGTGGGAACACTGAAGCTTTCTTT
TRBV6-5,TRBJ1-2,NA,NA,CASKPAGDGYTF,TGTGCCAGCAAGCCAGCAGGGGATGGCTACACCTTC
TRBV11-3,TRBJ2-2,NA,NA,CASSPRLGELFF,TGTGCCAGCAGCCCCCGACTCGGGGAGCTGTTTTTT
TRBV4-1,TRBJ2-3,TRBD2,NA,CASSQGTSRDTQYF,TGCGCCAGCAGCCAAGGGACTAGCAGAGATACGCAGTATTTT
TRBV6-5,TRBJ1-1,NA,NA,CASRVTENTEAFF,TGTGCCAGCAGGGTAACAGAGAACACTGAAGCTTTCTTT
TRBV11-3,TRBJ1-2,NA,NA,CASSKEEGRNYGYTF,TGTGCCAGCAGCAAAGAGGAGGGACGGAACTATGGCTACACCTTC
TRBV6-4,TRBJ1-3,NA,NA,CASNRQVGTFSGSTIYF,TGTGCCAGCAATCGACAGGTTGGTACCTTCTCTGGAAGCACCATATATTTT
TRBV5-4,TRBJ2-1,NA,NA,CASSFSGRYNEQFF,TGTGCCAGCAGCTTTAGCGGAAGATACAATGAGCAGTTCTTC
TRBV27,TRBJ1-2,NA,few,CASSLTGGGYGYTF,TGTGCCAGCAGCTTGACGGGGGGAGGTTATGGCTACACCTTC
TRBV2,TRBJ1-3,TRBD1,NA,CASSEEGQSTIYF,TGTGCCAGCAGTGAAGAGGGACAGAGTACCATATATTTT
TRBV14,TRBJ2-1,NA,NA,CASSQGGGTANEQFF,TGTGCCAGCAGCCAAGGAGGGGGGACAGCCAATGAGCAGTTCTTC
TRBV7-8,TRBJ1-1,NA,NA,CASSLFPALTTIDTEAFF,TGTGCCAGCAGCTTATTTCCCGCGCTAACTACCATAGACACTGAAGCTTTCTTT
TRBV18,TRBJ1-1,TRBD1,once,CASSPGQANTEAFF,TGTGCCAGCTCACCGGGACAGGCGAACACTGAAGCTTTCTTT